A selection of T cell receptor beta chains follows, all from one sample in a study of metastatic and nonmetastatic thyroid tumors. TCRdb reanalyzed the PCR reads with MiXCR. The profile shows around 37,000 clones, 20% to 25% of them singletons. The source material was tumor tissue. The receptors stem from a female donor with papillary thyroid cancer or a benign thyroid nodule (not recorded which). Some clones in this sample may be carry-over from other donors' samples. Both conserved end residues are part of each CDR3. A D gene is named only where the DNA matches it firmly. Size is stated for part of the rows, as once, few or many counts, or as a class when the clone is expanded.

J gene | V gene | clone size | D gene | CDR3 DNA | CDR3 protein
TRBJ1-1 | TRBV12-5 | few | NA | TGTGCTAGTGGTTTAGGGGGACCCCACACTGAAGCTTTCTTT | CASGLGGPHTEAFF
TRBJ1-1 | TRBV19 | NA | NA | TGTGCCACCCGAACAGGGAACACTGAAGCTTTCTTT | CATRTGNTEAFF
TRBJ2-5 | TRBV6-1 | NA | NA | TGTGCCAGCAGACGGGTCATCCAAGAGACCCAGTACTTC | CASRRVIQETQYF
TRBJ1-1 | TRBV18 | NA | NA | TGTGCCAGCTCACAAAGACCAGGAGCGAACACTGAAGCTTTCTTT | CASSQRPGANTEAFF
TRBJ2-1 | TRBV2 | many | TRBD1 | TGTGCCAGCAGTTGGATTGACAGGGGTAATCACAATGAGCAGTTCTTC | CASSWIDRGNHNEQFF
TRBJ2-1 | TRBV3-1 | NA | NA | TGTGCCAGCAGCCACAGGGCCGGCTTCAATGAGCAGTTCTTC | CASSHRAGFNEQFF
TRBJ2-3 | TRBV2 | many | TRBD2 | TGTGCCAGCAGCGCTGACTTAAGTAGCGGGGGGCGGTCAGATACGCAGTATTTT | CASSADLSSGGRSDTQYF
TRBJ1-1 | TRBV6-1 | NA | TRBD1 | TGTGCCAGCAGATTCCGGGACAGGCGCTCTGAAGCTTTCTTT | CASRFRDRRSEAFF
TRBJ2-7 | TRBV12-3/TRBV12-4 | NA | NA | TGTGCCAGCAGCCAATCCCGCGGTGGGCTACTTCCCCACGAGCAGTACTTC | CASSQSRGGLLPHEQYF
TRBJ2-3 | TRBV9 | NA | NA | TGTGCCAGCAGCGAGAGGCAGCCTAGCACAGATACGCAGTATTTT | CASSERQPSTDTQYF
TRBJ1-2 | TRBV12-3/TRBV12-4 | many | NA | TGTGCCAGCAGTTTCAAACTGTCACTAAACTATGGCTACACCTTC | CASSFKLSLNYGYTF
TRBJ2-5 | TRBV5-1 | NA | NA | TGCGCCAGCAGCTTGGAACAAGAGACCCAGTACTTC | CASSLEQETQYF
TRBJ2-7 | TRBV9 | many | NA | TGTGCCAGCAGCCTCAGAGCCGGGGGGCCCTACGAGCAGTACTTC | CASSLRAGGPYEQYF
TRBJ1-2 | TRBV3-1 | NA | NA | TGTGCCAGCAGCCAAGAAAGGGCGGACTACACCTTC | CASSQERADYTF